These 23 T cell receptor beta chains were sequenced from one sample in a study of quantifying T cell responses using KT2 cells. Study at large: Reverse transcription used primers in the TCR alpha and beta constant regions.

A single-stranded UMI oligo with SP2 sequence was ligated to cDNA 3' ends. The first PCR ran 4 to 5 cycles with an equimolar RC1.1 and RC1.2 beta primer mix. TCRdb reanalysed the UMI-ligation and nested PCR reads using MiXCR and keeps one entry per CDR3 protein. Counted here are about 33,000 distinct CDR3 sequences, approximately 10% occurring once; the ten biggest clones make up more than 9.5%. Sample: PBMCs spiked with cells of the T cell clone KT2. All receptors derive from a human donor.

The CDR3 DNA reads as TGTGCCAGCAGGCTAGGTCAGAACACTGAAGCTTTCTTT. Translation: CASRLGQNTEAFF. This chain connects TRBV6-6 to TRBJ1-1; no clear D. In germline, CDR1 is MNHNY, CDR2 SVGAGI (reference sequence). Trimming left V 6 bases short and J 1 base short, with 9 bases between. The CDR3 is 13 residues long.

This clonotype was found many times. Here the CDR3 DNA reads TGTGCCAGCAGTTACGTCTCCACGAGGAATGAGCAGTTCTTC. Translation: CASSYVSTRNEQFF. V is TRBV6-2 or TRBV6-3 and J is TRBJ2-1; D unresolved. Germline V gives CDR1 MNHEY, CDR2 SVGEGT. The CDR3 is 14 amino acids. Between the trimmed V and J ends, which lost 2 bases and 7 bases, there was a span of 12 bases.

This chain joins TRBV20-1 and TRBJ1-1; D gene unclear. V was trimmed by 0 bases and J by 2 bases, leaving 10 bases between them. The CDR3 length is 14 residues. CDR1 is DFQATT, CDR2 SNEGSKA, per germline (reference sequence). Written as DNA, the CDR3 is TGCAGTGCTAGAGATATCCGATCCAACACTGAAGCTTTCTTT. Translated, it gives CSARDIRSNTEAFF.

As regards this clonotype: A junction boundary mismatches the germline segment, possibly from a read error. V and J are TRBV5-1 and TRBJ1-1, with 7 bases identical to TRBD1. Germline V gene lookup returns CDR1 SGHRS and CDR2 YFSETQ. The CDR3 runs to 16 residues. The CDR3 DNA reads TGCGCCAGCAGTTTGGGATTGACAGGGTCGGACACTGAAGCTTTCTTT. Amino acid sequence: CASSLGLTGSDTEAFF.

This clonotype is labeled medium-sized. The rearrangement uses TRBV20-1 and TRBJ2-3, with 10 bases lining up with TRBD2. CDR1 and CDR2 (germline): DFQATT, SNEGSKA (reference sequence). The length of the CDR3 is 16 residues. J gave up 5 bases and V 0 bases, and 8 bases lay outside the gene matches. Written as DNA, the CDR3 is TGCAGTGCTAGAGATTGGAGCGGGGGGGAGGTAGATACGCAGTATTTT. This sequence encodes CSARDWSGGEVDTQYF.

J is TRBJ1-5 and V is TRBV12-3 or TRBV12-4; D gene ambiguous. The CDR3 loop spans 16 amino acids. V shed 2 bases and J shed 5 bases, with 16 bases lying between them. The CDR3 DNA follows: TGTGCCAGCAGTTTATCATACGCCCAGAGCGATCAGCCCCAGCATTTT. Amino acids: CASSLSYAQSDQPQHF.

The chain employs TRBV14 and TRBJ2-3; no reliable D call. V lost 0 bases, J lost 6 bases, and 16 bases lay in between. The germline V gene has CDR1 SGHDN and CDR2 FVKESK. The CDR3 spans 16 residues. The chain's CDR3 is CASSQEPLFPTDTQYF. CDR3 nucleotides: TGTGCCAGCAGCCAAGAACCCCTATTTCCGACGGATACGCAGTATTTT.

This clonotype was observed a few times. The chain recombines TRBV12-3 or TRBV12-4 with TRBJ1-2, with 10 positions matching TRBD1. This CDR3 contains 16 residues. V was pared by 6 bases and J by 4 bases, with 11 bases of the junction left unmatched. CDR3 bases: TGTGCCAGCAGCCCCTGGACAGGGGGAAAACTCTATGGCTACACCTTC. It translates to CASSPWTGGKLYGYTF.

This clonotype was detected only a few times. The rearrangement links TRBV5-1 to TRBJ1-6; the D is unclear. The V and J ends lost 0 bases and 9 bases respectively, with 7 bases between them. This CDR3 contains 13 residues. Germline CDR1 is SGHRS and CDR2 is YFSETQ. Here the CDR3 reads CASSLAGRSPLHF. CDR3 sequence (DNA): TGCGCCAGCAGCTTGGCCGGTCGTTCACCCCTCCACTTT.

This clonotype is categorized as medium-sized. Here the CDR3 DNA reads TGTGCCAGCAGTGAAGCCCAGCGGGGGGTTGGTGGCTACACCTTC. It is translated as CASSEAQRGVGGYTF. V and J are TRBV6-1 and TRBJ1-2, with TRBD1 as a possible D gene (5 bases). CDR1 MNHNS and CDR2 SASEGT come from the germline V gene. CDR3 length equals 15 residues. The V gene lost 0 bases and the J gene lost 7 bases, with 15 bases spanning the gap.

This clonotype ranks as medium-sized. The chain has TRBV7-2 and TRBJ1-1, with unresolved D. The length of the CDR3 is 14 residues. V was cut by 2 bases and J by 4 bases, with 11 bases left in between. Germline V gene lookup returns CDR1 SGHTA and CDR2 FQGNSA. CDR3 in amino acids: CASSLSRPPTEAFF. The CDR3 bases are TGTGCCAGCAGCTTATCGAGGCCCCCCACTGAAGCTTTCTTT. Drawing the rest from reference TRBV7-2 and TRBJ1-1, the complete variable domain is GAGVSQSPSNKVTEKGKDVELRCDPISGHTALYWYRQSLGQGLEFLIYFQGNSAPDKSGLPSDRFSAERTGGSVSTLTIQRTQQEDSAVYLCASSLSRPPTEAFFGQGTRLTVV.

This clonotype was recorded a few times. The CDR3 protein is CAISDYSYEQYF. Written as DNA, the CDR3 is TGTGCCATCAGTGACTACTCCTACGAGCAGTACTTC. The chain combines TRBV10-3 with TRBJ2-7; D remains unclear. The CDR3 loop spans 12 amino acids. The germline CDR1 and CDR2 sequences are ENHRY and SYGVKD. Between the trimmed V and J ends, which lost 3 bases and 0 bases, there was a span of 3 bases.

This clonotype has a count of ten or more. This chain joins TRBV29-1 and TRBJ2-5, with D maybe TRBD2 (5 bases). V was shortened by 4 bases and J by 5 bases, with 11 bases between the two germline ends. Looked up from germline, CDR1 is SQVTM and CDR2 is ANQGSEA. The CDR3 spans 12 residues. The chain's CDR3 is CSVVGSGETQYF. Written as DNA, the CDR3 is TGCAGCGTTGTTGGGAGTGGCGAGACCCAGTACTTC.

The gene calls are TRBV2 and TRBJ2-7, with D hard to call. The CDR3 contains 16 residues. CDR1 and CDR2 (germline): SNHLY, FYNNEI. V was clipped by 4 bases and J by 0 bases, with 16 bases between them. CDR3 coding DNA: TGTGCCAGCAGTGTAACAGCAGAGTATAGCTCCTACGAGCAGTACTTC. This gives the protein CASSVTAEYSSYEQYF.

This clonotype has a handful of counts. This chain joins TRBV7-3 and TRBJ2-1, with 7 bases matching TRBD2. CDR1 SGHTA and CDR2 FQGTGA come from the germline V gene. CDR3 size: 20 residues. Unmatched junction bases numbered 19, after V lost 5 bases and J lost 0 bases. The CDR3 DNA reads TGTGCCAGCAGCGCCCCCCCCATTGGGACTACCACGAGCTCCTACAATGAGCAGTTCTTC. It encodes CASSAPPIGTTTSSYNEQFF.

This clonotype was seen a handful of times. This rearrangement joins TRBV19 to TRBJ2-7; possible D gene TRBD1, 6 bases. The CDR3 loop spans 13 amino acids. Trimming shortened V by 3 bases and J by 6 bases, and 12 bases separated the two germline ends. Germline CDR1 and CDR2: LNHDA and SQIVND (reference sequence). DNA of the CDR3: TGTGCCAGTAGTATGACAGGTGGGAGCGAGCAGTACTTC. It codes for CASSMTGGSEQYF.

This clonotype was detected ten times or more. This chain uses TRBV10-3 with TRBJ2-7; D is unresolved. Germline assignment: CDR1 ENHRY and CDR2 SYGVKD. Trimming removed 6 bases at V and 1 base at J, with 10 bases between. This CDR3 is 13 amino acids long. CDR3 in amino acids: CAIRGLRSYEQYF. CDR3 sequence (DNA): TGTGCCATCAGAGGCCTTAGGTCCTACGAGCAGTACTTC.

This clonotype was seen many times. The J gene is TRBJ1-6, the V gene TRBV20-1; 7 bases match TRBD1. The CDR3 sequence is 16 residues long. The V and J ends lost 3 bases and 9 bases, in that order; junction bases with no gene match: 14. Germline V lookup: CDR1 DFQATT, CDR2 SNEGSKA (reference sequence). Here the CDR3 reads CSARLPLGGRSSPLHF. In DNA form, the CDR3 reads TGCAGTGCTAGGCTACCCCTAGGGGGCAGGAGTTCACCCCTCCACTTT.

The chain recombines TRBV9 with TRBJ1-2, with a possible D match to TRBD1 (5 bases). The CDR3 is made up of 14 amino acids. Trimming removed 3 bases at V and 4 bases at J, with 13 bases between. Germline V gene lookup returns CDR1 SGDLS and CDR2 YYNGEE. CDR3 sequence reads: CASSGGDRAYGYTF. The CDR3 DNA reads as TGTGCCAGCAGCGGAGGGGATAGGGCCTATGGCTACACCTTC.

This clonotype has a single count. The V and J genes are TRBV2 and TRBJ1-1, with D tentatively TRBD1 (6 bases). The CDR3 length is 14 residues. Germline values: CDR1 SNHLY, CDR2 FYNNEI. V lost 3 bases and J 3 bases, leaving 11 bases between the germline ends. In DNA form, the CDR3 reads TGTGCCAGCAGTGACCGACAGGCCTACACTGAAGCTTTCTTT. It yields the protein CASSDRQAYTEAFF.

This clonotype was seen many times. DNA for the CDR3: TGTGCCAGCAGCGCAGACAGGGGAGAAGGCTCACCCCTCCACTTT. Its protein is CASSADRGEGSPLHF. The gene calls are TRBV7-9 and TRBJ1-6; 8 positions agree with TRBD1. Germline-derived CDR1 and CDR2 are SEHNR and FQNEAQ (reference sequence). The CDR3 has 15 amino acids. V dropped 5 bases and J dropped 10; count of bases not matched to a gene: 10.

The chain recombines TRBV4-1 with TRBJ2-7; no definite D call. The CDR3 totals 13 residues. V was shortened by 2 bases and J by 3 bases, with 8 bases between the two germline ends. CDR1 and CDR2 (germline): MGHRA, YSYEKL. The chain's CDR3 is CASSQYSNYEQYF. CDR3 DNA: TGCGCCAGCAGCCAATACTCAAACTACGAGCAGTACTTC.

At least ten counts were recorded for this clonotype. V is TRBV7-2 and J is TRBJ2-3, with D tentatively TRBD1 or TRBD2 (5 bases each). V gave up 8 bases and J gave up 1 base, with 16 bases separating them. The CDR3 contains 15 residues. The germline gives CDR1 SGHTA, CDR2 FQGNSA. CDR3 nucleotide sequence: TGTGCCAGCCAACCCGGGCAGGGAGGCACAGATACGCAGTATTTT. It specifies CASQPGQGGTDTQYF.